This TCR beta chain was observed in a study of naive and memory T cell subsets. Two oligonucleotides, mixed equimolar, formed the beta constant-region primer covering TRBC1 and TRBC2. Ligated cDNA was amplified by four rounds of PCR with nested alpha and beta constant-region primers and SP2. Each CDR3 protein is one row after TCRdb ran MiXCR on the UMI-ligation and nested PCR reads. This sample yields around 83,000 distinct CDR3 sequences, of which about 11% are seen a single time; just over 0.13% belongs to the top ten. Findings and caveats of the study: A few larger clonotypes appeared in naive repertoires, especially CD8, possibly memory cells re-expressing CD45RA.

As to this clonotype: Its cognate antigen is unknown.

The ends were cut back, 0 bases at V and 1 base at J, with 17 bases in the middle. CDR1 is GTSNPN, CDR2 SVGIG, per germline (reference sequence). CDR3 length: 17 residues. V gene TRBV30 combines with J gene TRBJ2-3; a possible D gene is TRBD1 (5 bases). Sequencing input: naive CD4+ T cells from blood. This receptor was identified in a human donor in good health. The CDR3 DNA follows: TGTGCCTGGAGTGTACTTCGTTTGACAGCCCGCACAGATACGCAGTATTTT. It is translated as CAWSVLRLTARTDTQYF.